The 23 T cell receptor beta chains below all came from one sample that was sequenced in a study of identical twins. In TCRdb, the 5' RACE reads were re-called with MiXCR into one record per CDR3 protein. The profile shows around 490,000 distinct CDR3 sequences, around 20% of them singletons. These same records also appear under a second study, on yellow fever vaccine responses in identical twins.

The sequencing input was CD4+ T cells sorted from blood. The receptors here all came from a young woman in good health.

The rearrangement uses TRBV7-2 and TRBJ2-7; 7 bases align to TRBD1. The CDR3 totals 15 residues. CDR1 is SGHTA, CDR2 FQGNSA, per germline. V trimming: 5 bases; J trimming: 0 bases; junction bases outside the gene matches: 7. CDR3 in amino acids: CASSTRTGISYEQYF. The CDR3 DNA reads as TGTGCCAGCAGCACCCGGACAGGAATCTCCTACGAGCAGTACTTC.

Only a few counts were recorded for this clonotype. The rearrangement uses TRBV2 and TRBJ1-5; 7 nucleotides align to TRBD1. This CDR3 region has 15 residues. Per the germline V gene, CDR1 is SNHLY and CDR2 is FYNNEI. J lost 2 bases, V lost 3 bases, and 4 bases had no gene match. The CDR3 coding sequence is TGTGCCAGCAGTGACGACAGGGCAGGCAATCAGCCCCAGCATTTT. It codes for CASSDDRAGNQPQHF. Based on the CDR3 plus reference TRBV2 and TRBJ1-5, the full variable domain is EPEVTQTPSHQVTQMGQEVILRCVPISNHLYFYWYRQILGQKVEFLVSFYNNEISEKSEIFDDQFSVERPDGSNFTLKIRSTKLEDSAMYFCASSDDRAGNQPQHFGDGTRLSIL.

This rearrangement joins TRBV15 to TRBJ1-5, with a possible D match to TRBD1 (5 bases). Germline V gene data show CDR1 as LNHNV and CDR2 as YYDKDF (reference sequence). This CDR3 is built from 16 residues. V was cut by 1 base and J by 6 bases, with 16 bases left in between. The CDR3 is CATSRVPNQGGQPQHF. The CDR3 nucleotides read TGTGCCACCAGCAGAGTACCCAATCAGGGAGGTCAGCCCCAGCATTTT.

CDR3 sequence reads: CASIPGASNEQFF. CDR3 coding DNA: TGTGCCAGCATCCCCGGGGCCAGCAATGAGCAGTTCTTC. V usage is TRBV2 and J usage is TRBJ2-1; perhaps D is TRBD1 or TRBD2 (5 bases each). The CDR3 has 13 amino acids. V lost 7 bases and J lost 6, with 13 bases in between. CDR1 is SNHLY and CDR2 is FYNNEI in the germline V gene.

This clonotype has more than one count but fewer than ten. The V and J genes are TRBV4-1 and TRBJ1-1; TRBD1 might be the D (6 bases). The CDR3 runs 17 residues. In germline, CDR1 is MGHRA, CDR2 YSYEKL. The ends were cut back, 4 bases at V and 1 base at J, with 19 bases in the middle. This CDR3 reads CASSPQAGTGRNTEAFF. The CDR3 DNA sequence: TGCGCCAGCAGCCCACAAGCCGGAACAGGGAGGAACACTGAAGCTTTCTTT.

V usage is TRBV20-1 and J usage is TRBJ1-5; the D is unclear. The CDR3 totals 14 residues. Per the germline V gene, CDR1 is DFQATT and CDR2 is SNEGSKA (reference sequence). The V end was cut by 0 bases, the J end by 1 base, with 7 bases between. The DNA for the CDR3 is TGCAGTGCTAGAGATCAAGGGAGCAATCAGCCCCAGCATTTT. Its translation is CSARDQGSNQPQHF.

This clonotype came up a few times. V is TRBV7-8 and J is TRBJ2-3, with 10 positions matching TRBD2. CDR3 length equals 16 residues. V was clipped by 5 bases and J by 3 bases; unmatched bases: 8. CDR1 and CDR2 (germline): SGHVS, FQNEAQ. This CDR3 is CASSKRGLALTDTQYF. CDR3 nucleotide sequence: TGTGCCAGCAGCAAAAGGGGACTAGCGCTAACAGATACGCAGTATTTT.

This clonotype was counted at least ten times. This chain uses TRBV27 with TRBJ2-1; D uncertain. The CDR3 is 18 residues long. V gave up 0 bases and J gave up 0 bases, with 15 bases separating them. Germline CDR1 and CDR2: MNHEY and SMNVEV (reference sequence). CDR3 sequence: CASSLSGPRVSSYNEQFF. The CDR3 coding sequence is TGTGCCAGCAGTTTATCCGGGCCGCGCGTAAGCTCCTACAATGAGCAGTTCTTC.

The genes are TRBV12-3 or TRBV12-4 and TRBJ1-4; perhaps TRBD1 as D (6 bases). Trimming removed 5 bases at V and 7 bases at J, with 14 bases between. This CDR3 has 14 residues. CDR3 bases: TGTGCCAGCAGTCAATCGACAGGTCGTGAAAAACTGTTTTTT. Translated: CASSQSTGREKLFF.

Here the CDR3 reads CAISASQLARGGEQYV. CDR3 sequence (DNA): TGTGCCATCAGTGCGTCGCAACTAGCCCGAGGTGGGGAGCAGTACGTC. The chain joins TRBV10-3 to TRBJ2-7, with D possibly being TRBD2 (6 bases). This CDR3 has 16 residues. V lost 4 bases, J lost 7 bases, and 23 bases lay in between. Germline V gives CDR1 ENHRY, CDR2 SYGVKD.

A note on this clonotype: A much larger clone lies a single base off, so this may be a read error. V gene TRBV5-1 combines with J gene TRBJ2-1; D not resolved. Germline V CDR1 and CDR2: SGHRS, YFSETQ. The CDR3 totals 13 residues. V was clipped by 4 bases and J by 9 bases, with 14 bases between them. CDR3: CASSRMGSSEQFF. In DNA, the CDR3 is TGCGCCAGCAGCCGGATGGGGTCAAGTGAGCAGTTCTTC.

This clonotype was seen a few times. The chain couples TRBV5-1 to TRBJ1-2; 8 nucleotides align to TRBD1. CDR3 length: 16 amino acids. With 1 base clipped from V and 8 bases from J, the junction kept 13 bases outside the gene matches. Germline V gives CDR1 SGHRS, CDR2 YFSETQ. CDR3 in DNA: TGCGCCAGCAGCTTGACAGGGGGTACGAGTTTTGGAGGCTACACCTTC. As protein: CASSLTGGTSFGGYTF.

In this sample, this clonotype turned up a few times. The chain employs TRBV3-1 and TRBJ2-1; 14 nucleotides align to TRBD2. Losses at the gene ends were 0 bases for V and 5 bases for J; bases not matched to a gene: 6. From germline, CDR1 is LGHDT and CDR2 YNNKEL (reference sequence). The CDR3 loop spans 18 amino acids. CDR3 residues: CASSQDPGTSGRNNEQFF. For the CDR3, the DNA is TGTGCCAGCAGCCAAGACCCCGGGACTAGCGGGAGAAACAATGAGCAGTTCTTC.

The genes are TRBV6-1 and TRBJ2-2; 12 nucleotides agree with TRBD1. CDR3 length: 15 residues. Germline CDR1 MNHNS, CDR2 SASEGT. With V trimmed by 7 bases and J by 6 bases, 6 bases remained unmatched. Here the CDR3 reads CASNPGQGASGELFF. Here the CDR3 DNA reads TGTGCCAGCAACCCGGGACAGGGGGCTTCCGGGGAGCTGTTTTTT.

The chain recombines TRBV4-2 with TRBJ1-4; weak D call: TRBD1 (5 bases). The CDR3 runs 14 residues. V was shortened by 4 bases and J by 8 bases, with 14 bases between the two germline ends. In germline, CDR1 is LGHNA, CDR2 YNFKEQ. The CDR3 nucleotides are TGTGCCAGCAGCCGTTTGACAGTGGGCGAAAAACTGTTTTTT. This codes for CASSRLTVGEKLFF.

This clonotype was seen at least ten times. The CDR3 is CASRADGSYAYGYTF. The CDR3 nucleotides are TGTGCCAGCCGCGCCGACGGATCATATGCTTATGGCTACACCTTC. V is TRBV6-1 and J is TRBJ1-2; the D is unclear. Germline V gives CDR1 MNHNS, CDR2 SASEGT. V gave up 8 bases and J gave up 5 bases, with 21 bases separating them. CDR3 size: 15 residues.

The chain carries TRBV10-3 and TRBJ2-7; D may be TRBD1 (5 bases). V was shortened by 6 bases and J by 6 bases, with 9 bases between the two germline ends. This CDR3 spans 11 amino acids. The germline V gene encodes CDR1 ENHRY and CDR2 SYGVKD. The CDR3 nucleotides read TGTGCCATCAGGGAAACAGGCGAGCAGTACTTC. Its protein product is CAIRETGEQYF.

The V and J genes are TRBV18 and TRBJ2-7; D gene ambiguous. The CDR3 covers 14 residues. Germline V gene lookup returns CDR1 KGHSH and CDR2 LQKENI. The V end was cut by 5 bases, the J end by 2 bases, with 13 bases between. CDR3 bases: TGTGCCAGCTCAACCATCCAAGGAACCTACGAGCAGTACTTC. Translation: CASSTIQGTYEQYF.

The chain has TRBV7-2 and TRBJ2-7, with 7 bases fitting TRBD2. The CDR3 length is 14 residues. Germline values: CDR1 SGHTA, CDR2 FQGNSA. The V gene end was trimmed by 5 bases and the J gene end by 4 bases; junction bases not matched to a gene: 8. The CDR3 region has the DNA TGTGCCAGCAGCCCCCACCAGGGAGGGTACGAGCAGTACTTC. This sequence encodes CASSPHQGGYEQYF.

This chain connects TRBV3-1 to TRBJ2-1; D is undetermined. Trimming removed 0 bases at V and 0 bases at J, with 6 bases between. From germline, CDR1 is LGHDT and CDR2 YNNKEL (reference sequence). The CDR3 extends over 15 amino acids. For the CDR3, the DNA is TGTGCCAGCAGCCAAGAAACCCTCTCCTACAATGAGCAGTTCTTC. This encodes CASSQETLSYNEQFF.

The chain is built from TRBV20-1 and TRBJ1-3; D is uncertain. The germline V gene has CDR1 DFQATT and CDR2 SNEGSKA (reference sequence). The CDR3 is made up of 15 amino acids. Deletions cut 2 bases from V and 0 bases from J, with 11 bases between. CDR3 nucleotide sequence: TGCAGTGCTAGAAACTCTGAGAGCTCTGGAAACACCATATATTTT. This gives the protein CSARNSESSGNTIYF.

Only a few counts were recorded for this clonotype. V gene TRBV3-1 combines with J gene TRBJ1-1, with unresolved D. CDR3 size: 14 residues. CDR1 and CDR2 (germline): LGHDT, YNNKEL (reference sequence). V was trimmed by 0 bases and J by 1 base, leaving 6 bases between them. CDR3 sequence reads: CASSQDFPNTEAFF. DNA of the CDR3: TGTGCCAGCAGCCAAGATTTCCCGAACACTGAAGCTTTCTTT.

This clonotype was seen at least ten times. The V gene is TRBV12-3 or TRBV12-4, the J gene TRBJ1-1, with D possibly matching TRBD1 (6 bases). Trimming stripped 7 bases from V and 1 base from J, with 16 bases between. The CDR3 spans 15 residues. The CDR3, as DNA: TGTGCCAGCATCCGAGGGGGACGGCAGAACACTGAAGCTTTCTTT. Translating it yields CASIRGGRQNTEAFF.